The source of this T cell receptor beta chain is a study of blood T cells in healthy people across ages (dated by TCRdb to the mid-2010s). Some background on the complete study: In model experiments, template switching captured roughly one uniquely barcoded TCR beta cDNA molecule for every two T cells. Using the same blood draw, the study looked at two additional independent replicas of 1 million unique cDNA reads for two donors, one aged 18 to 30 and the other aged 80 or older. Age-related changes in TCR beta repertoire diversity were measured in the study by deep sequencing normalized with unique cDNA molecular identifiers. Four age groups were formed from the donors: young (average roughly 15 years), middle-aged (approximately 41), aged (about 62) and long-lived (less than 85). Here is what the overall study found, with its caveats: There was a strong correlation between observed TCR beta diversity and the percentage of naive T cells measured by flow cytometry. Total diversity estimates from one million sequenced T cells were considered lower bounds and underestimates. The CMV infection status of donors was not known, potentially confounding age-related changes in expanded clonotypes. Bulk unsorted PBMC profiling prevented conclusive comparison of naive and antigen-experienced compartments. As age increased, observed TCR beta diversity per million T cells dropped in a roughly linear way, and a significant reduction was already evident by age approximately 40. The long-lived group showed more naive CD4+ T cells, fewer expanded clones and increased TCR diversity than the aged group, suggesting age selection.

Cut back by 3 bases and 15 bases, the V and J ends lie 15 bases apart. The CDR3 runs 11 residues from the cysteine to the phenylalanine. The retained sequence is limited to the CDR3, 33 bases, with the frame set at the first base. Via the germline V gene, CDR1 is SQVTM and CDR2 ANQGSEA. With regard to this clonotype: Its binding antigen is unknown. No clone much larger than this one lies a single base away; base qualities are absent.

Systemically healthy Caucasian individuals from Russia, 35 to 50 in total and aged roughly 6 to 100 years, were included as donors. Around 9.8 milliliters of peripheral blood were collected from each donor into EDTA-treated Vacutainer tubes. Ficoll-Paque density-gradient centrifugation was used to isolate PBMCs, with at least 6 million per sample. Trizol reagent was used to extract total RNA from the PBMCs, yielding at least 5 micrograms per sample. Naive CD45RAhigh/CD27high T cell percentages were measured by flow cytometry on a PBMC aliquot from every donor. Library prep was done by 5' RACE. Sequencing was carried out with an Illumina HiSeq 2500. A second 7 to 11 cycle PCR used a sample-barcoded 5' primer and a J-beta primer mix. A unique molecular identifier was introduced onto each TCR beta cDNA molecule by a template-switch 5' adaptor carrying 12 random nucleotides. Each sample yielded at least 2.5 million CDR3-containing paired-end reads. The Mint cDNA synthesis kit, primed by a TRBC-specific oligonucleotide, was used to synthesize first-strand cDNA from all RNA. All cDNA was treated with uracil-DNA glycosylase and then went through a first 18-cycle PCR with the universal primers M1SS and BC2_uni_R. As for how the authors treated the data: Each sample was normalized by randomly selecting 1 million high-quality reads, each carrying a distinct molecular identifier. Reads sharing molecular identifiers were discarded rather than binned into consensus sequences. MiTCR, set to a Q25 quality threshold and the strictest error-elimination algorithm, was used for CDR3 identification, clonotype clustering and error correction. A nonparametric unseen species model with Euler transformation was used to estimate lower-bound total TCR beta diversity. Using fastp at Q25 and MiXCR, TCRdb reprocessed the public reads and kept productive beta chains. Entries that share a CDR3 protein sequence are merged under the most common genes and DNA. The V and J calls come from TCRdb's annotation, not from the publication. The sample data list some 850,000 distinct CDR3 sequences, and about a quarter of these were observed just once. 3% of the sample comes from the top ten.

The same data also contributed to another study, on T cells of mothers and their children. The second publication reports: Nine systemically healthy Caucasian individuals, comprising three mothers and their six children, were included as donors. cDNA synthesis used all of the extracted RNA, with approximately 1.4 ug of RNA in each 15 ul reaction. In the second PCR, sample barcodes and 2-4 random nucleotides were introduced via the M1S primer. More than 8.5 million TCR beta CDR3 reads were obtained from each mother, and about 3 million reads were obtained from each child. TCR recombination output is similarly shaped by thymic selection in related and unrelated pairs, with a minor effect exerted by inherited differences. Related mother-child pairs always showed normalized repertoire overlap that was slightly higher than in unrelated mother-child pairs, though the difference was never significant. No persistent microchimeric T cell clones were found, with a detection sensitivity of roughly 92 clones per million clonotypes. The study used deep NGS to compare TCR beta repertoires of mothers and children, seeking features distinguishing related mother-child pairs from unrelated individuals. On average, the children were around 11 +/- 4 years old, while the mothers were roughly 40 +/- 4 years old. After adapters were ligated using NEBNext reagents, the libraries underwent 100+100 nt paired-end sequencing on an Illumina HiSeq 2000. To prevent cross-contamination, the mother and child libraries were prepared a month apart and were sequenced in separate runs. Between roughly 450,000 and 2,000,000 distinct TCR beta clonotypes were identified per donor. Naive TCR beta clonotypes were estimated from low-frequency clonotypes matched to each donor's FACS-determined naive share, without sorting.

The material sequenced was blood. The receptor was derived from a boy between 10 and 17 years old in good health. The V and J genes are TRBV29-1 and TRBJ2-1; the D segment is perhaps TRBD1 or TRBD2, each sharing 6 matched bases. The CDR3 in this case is CSVERGHGPFF. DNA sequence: TGCAGCGTTGAGCGGGGACATGGTCCGTTCTTC.